This T cell receptor (beta chain) was found in a study of blood T cell repertoires in COVID-19. Study-level background: PBMCs, B-cell-depleted T cells, or T cells provided the cDNA or gDNA that made up the material.

Study members were between about 18 and 100 years old and lived in 25 or so US regions. Per the authors' pipeline: From reference gene primer amplification, estimates of nucleated cell counts were derived. Sequencing used immunoSEQ multiplex PCR; TCRdb keeps in-frame clones, though not all of them. The DNA gave D and trimming, while V, J and clone size come from that table. The data show about 230,000 clones, with roughly 86% seen just once and 3.5% to 4% held by the top ten. The CDR3 is made up of 14 amino acids. V lost 0 bases and J 2 bases, leaving 9 bases between the germline ends. Germline assignment: CDR1 SGDLS and CDR2 YYNGEE.

This receptor was identified in a woman aged 25-40 years with acute COVID-19. Sequenced material: PBMCs or T cells enriched from blood (not recorded which). The chain employs TRBV9 and TRBJ2-7; TRBD1 might be the D (6 bases). The CDR3 bases are TGTGCCAGCAGCGTAGACGAGGGGGCCTACGAGCAGTACTTC. Translated, it gives CASSVDEGAYEQYF.